The 7 T cell receptor beta chains listed next were all sequenced from one sample in a study of OX40 agonist ivuxolimab in advanced cancers. Data came from immunoSEQ multiplex PCR; TCRdb stores just in-frame clones and leaves some out. The sample has about 62,000 clones; approximately 79% are singletons. Here the sequenced sample was CD4+ or CD8+ T cells sorted from blood, taken in a trial of the OX40 agonist ivuxolimab. The source is an adult with an advanced solid tumor such as melanoma, head and neck, liver or kidney cancer.

This rearrangement joins TRBV27 to TRBJ2-5; D remains ambiguous. V was trimmed by 3 bases and J by 7 bases, leaving 12 bases between them. CDR3 size: 13 residues. Germline CDR1 is MNHEY and CDR2 is SMNVEV (reference sequence). Here the CDR3 DNA reads TGTGCCAGCAGTTTGGGCGGTAAAGGGACCCAGTACTTC. Translation: CASSLGGKGTQYF.

In its sample, this clone was seen once. The V call is TRBV5-4, the J call TRBJ1-1; 7 bases fit TRBD1. Germline lookup yields CDR1 SGHNT and CDR2 YYREEE (reference sequence). With V trimmed by 3 bases and J by 4 bases, 9 bases remained unmatched. The CDR3 runs 15 residues. The CDR3 sequence is CASSWSGTAITEAFF. The CDR3 bases are TGTGCCAGCAGCTGGAGCGGGACAGCCATCACTGAAGCTTTCTTT.

The chain is built from TRBV4-2 and TRBJ2-2; D possibly corresponds to TRBD1 (6 bases). The germline V gene has CDR1 LGHNA and CDR2 YNFKEQ. This CDR3 has 14 amino acids. The V gene lost 1 base and the J gene lost 8 bases, with 11 bases spanning the gap. For the CDR3, the DNA is TGTGCCAGCAGCCAAGCTGACAGGCCGGGGGAGCTGTTTTTT. Protein: CASSQADRPGELFF.

V and J are TRBV7-2 and TRBJ2-5; D unresolved. The J call could be wrong; TRBJ2-7 is a better fit for the DNA end. The CDR3 sequence is 14 residues long. Germline V gene data show CDR1 as SGHTA and CDR2 as FQGNSA. CDR3 sequence (DNA): TGTGCCAGCAGCTTGGAAGGCATCACCTACGAGCAGTACTTC. Residues: CASSLEGITYEQYF.

This clone has a single count. The chain couples TRBV21-1 to TRBJ2-1; the table's TRBD2 call for D was not verified on the DNA. TRBV21-1 is described as a pseudogene. The CDR3 consists of 16 residues. CDR3 amino acids: CASSKGAGLAGIEQFF. CDR3 nucleotide sequence: TGTGCCAGCAGCAAAGGGGCGGGACTAGCCGGTATTGAGCAGTTCTTC.

The chain recombines TRBV27 with TRBJ1-2; 7 positions agree with TRBD1. The CDR3 runs to 13 residues. Germline V CDR1 and CDR2: MNHEY, SMNVEV (reference sequence). V lost 6 bases, J lost 4 bases, and 5 bases stayed unmatched. The CDR3 protein is CASRRDSSYGYTF. DNA of the CDR3: TGTGCCAGCAGGAGGGACAGTTCCTATGGCTACACCTTC.

On this clone: Additional DNA sequences in this sample encode the identical CDR3. The chain joins TRBV2 to TRBJ2-7, with D maybe TRBD1 (5 bases). The CDR3 contains 12 residues. Trimming cost V 3 bases and J 3 bases, with 6 bases left between them. Germline V gives CDR1 SNHLY, CDR2 FYNNEI. The CDR3 nucleotides read TGTGCCAGCAGTGATAGGGGCTACGAGCAGTACTTC. The encoded protein is CASSDRGYEQYF.